This TCR beta chain appears in the sequencing data of a study of T-cell reconstitution after alpha-beta-depleted transplantation in children. CDR1 is SGHVS and CDR2 is FQNEAQ in the germline V gene. The CDR3 has 14 residues. Trimming took 4 bases from V and 6 from J; bases not matched to a gene: 2. The sample holds a few counts of this clonotype. As it was prepared, the TCRbeta library received unique molecular identifiers. TCRdb reanalysed the PCR reads using MiXCR and keeps one entry per CDR3 protein. The sample records about 360,000 distinct CDR3 sequences, 10% to 15% being singletons. The sequence was collected from a human donor who donated a stem cell graft to a child with Fanconi anemia. The chain links TRBV7-8 to TRBJ2-5, with 13 bases matching TRBD2. The material sequenced was PBMCs, taken from the stem cell graft. In nucleotides, the CDR3 is TGTGCCAGCAGCTCGACTAGCGGGGGGCAGACCCAGTACTTC. Its protein product is CASSSTSGGQTQYF. The entire variable domain, with the rest obtained from reference TRBV7-8 and TRBJ2-5, is as follows: GAGVSQSPRYKVAKRGQDVALRCDPISGHVSLFWYQQALGQGPEFLTYFQNEAQLDKSGLPSDRFFAERPEGSVSTLKIQRTQQEDSAVYLCASSSTSGGQTQYFGPGTRLLVL.